The T cell receptor beta chain described here comes from a study of blood T cell repertoires in COVID-19. Study overall: T cells, B-cell-depleted T cells, or PBMCs supplied cDNA or gDNA.

V shed 3 bases and J 8 bases; nucleotides not matched to a gene: 3. Looked up from germline, CDR1 is WSHSY and CDR2 is SAAADI. The CDR3 is 15 amino acids. Generated by immunoSEQ multiplex PCR, the TCRdb table keeps only in-frame clones and is missing some. The sample holds about 280,000 clones, around 90% seen once. The chain links TRBV10-2 to TRBJ2-1; 14 bases map to TRBD2. Sequences were obtained from PBMCs or T cells enriched from blood (not recorded which). The sequence derives from a woman in her late teens or twenties with acute COVID-19. The chain's CDR3 is CASSEGTSGSYEQFF. In DNA form, the CDR3 reads TGCGCCAGCAGTGAAGGGACTAGCGGGAGTTATGAGCAGTTCTTC.